This record looks at one TCR beta chain sequence and its context. This clonotype was counted once. Its recognized antigen is unknown. Qualities for individual bases were not recorded, and no much larger clone is one base off. A lone read gives weak evidence. Sample treatment or condition, as interpreted from the label and publication: in vitro stimulation with specific CMV peptide epitopes to enrich CMV-specific T cells. The data were taken from a study of T cell repertoires in cytomegalovirus infection (dated by TCRdb to between 2018 and 2021). Study-level background: Alongside well-studied HLA-B-restricted epitopes, the peptide stimulations were aimed at recently identified HLA-C-restricted CMV epitopes, whose presentation resists viral immunomodulation. Donor HLA type was relevant to the analysis, as public TCR beta signatures indicated carriage of CMV infection together with the matching HLA type. General conclusions and limits of the study: Carriers of CMV infection plus the relevant HLA type were discriminated by the cumulative frequency of public TCR beta family members in the study cohort and in an independent roughly 350-donor cohort. The ex vivo response was dominated by HLA-C-restricted CMV-specific TCR beta clonotypes, and the single most frequent clonotype in two of eight donors was supplied by these HLA-C-restricted clonotypes.

Sequencing was performed on an Illumina HiSeq 1500. The public reads were reanalyzed by TCRdb: fastp trimming at Q25, MiXCR alignment, in-frame beta chains only. Every CDR3 protein is listed once, alongside the most common genes and DNA of its rows. A total of around 69,000 distinct CDR3 sequences appear in this sample, about 27% of them only once. Of the sample, 59% is held by the ten largest clones. Based on the germline V gene, the CDR1 and CDR2 sequences are SGHNT and YENEEA. Reading from cysteine to phenylalanine, the CDR3 counts 15 amino acids. Kept here is only the CDR3 DNA, which spans 45 bases and is read in frame from base 1. V is cut by 5 bases and J by 2 bases, and the space between the germline ends is 15 bases.

Source: CD8+ T cells from cultured PBMCs, taken from culture after CMV antigen stimulation. Recombination joined TRBV11-3 with TRBJ2-5, with the D gene not confidently named. The clonotype originates from a human donor in good health (CMV status not recorded). Some clones in this sample may be carry-over from other donors' samples. The bases are TGTGCCAGCAGCCCCGACGGATCCTTTCAAGAGACCCAGTACTTC. Its coded protein is CASSPDGSFQETQYF.